These 5 T cell receptor beta chains were sequenced from one sample in a study of shared clonotypes between healthy human individuals. Naive CD8 cells lacked CD45RO and underwent positive selection for CCR7, leaving out terminally differentiated effector memory CD45RA+ cells. Produced via immunoSEQ multiplex PCR; TCRdb's table is partial and in-frame only. Altogether about 2.1 million clones are present, around 93% being singletons, with the ten largest covering over 1.5%. Sequenced material: naive CD8+ T cells from PBMCs. These receptor sequences come from a man between 18 and 29 years old in good health. Some clones in this sample may be carry-over from other donors' samples.

As for this clone: The same CDR3 arises from other DNA sequences in this sample as well. This chain uses TRBV5-6 with TRBJ2-7; a weak D match, TRBD1 (6 bases). Trimming removed 4 bases from V and 1 base from J, with 12 bases in between. Per germline, CDR1 SGHDT and CDR2 YYEEEE. The CDR3 covers 14 residues. Here the CDR3 DNA reads TGTGCCAGCAGCCCCGGGACACCTTCCTACGAGCAGTACTTC. It specifies CASSPGTPSYEQYF.

V gene TRBV7-9 combines with J gene TRBJ1-1; D remains ambiguous. Germline V gene data show CDR1 as SEHNR and CDR2 as FQNEAQ (reference sequence). With 5 bases removed from V and 6 bases from J, the gap between germline ends came to 22 bases. This CDR3 has 16 amino acids. For the CDR3, the DNA is TGTGCCAGCAGCCCCCTTGGGGTCCTGGGGTTCGCTGAAGCTTTCTTT. It codes for CASSPLGVLGFAEAFF.

The chain joins TRBV27 to TRBJ2-1; no clear D. V was clipped by 7 bases and J by 8 bases, with 9 bases between them. This CDR3 contains 11 residues. Germline CDR1 is MNHEY and CDR2 is SMNVEV (reference sequence). The CDR3 is CASNSGHEQFF. CDR3 nucleotide sequence: TGTGCCAGCAACAGTGGCCATGAGCAGTTCTTC.

The rearrangement joins TRBV13 to TRBJ2-7; 7 nucleotides match TRBD2. This CDR3 contains 15 residues. The germline gives CDR1 PRHDT, CDR2 FYEKMQ (reference sequence). With 5 bases clipped from V and 6 bases from J, the junction kept 13 bases outside the gene matches. CDR3 coding DNA: TGTGCCAGCAGCCCCGGTGGCGGGAGAGGGGCCGAGCAGTACTTC. Translation: CASSPGGGRGAEQYF.

V gene TRBV9 combines with J gene TRBJ1-1; 7 bases fit TRBD1. Germline loops: CDR1 SGDLS, CDR2 YYNGEE. Trimming took 0 bases from V and 3 from J; bases not matched to a gene: 5. The CDR3 is 15 amino acids. This CDR3 reads CASSVGPGQHTEAFF. The CDR3 DNA follows: TGTGCCAGCAGCGTAGGTCCGGGACAGCACACTGAAGCTTTCTTT. The full variable domain, in which reference TRBV9 and TRBJ1-1 provide the parts outside the CDR3, is DSGVTQTPKHLITATGQRVTLRCSPRSGDLSVYWYQQSLDQGLQFLIQYYNGEERAKGNILERFSAQQFPDLHSELNLSSLELGDSALYFCASSVGPGQHTEAFFGQGTRLTVV.